In this sample, the clone carrying this TCR beta chain turned up many times. The data stem from a study of T-cell reconstitution after alpha-beta-depleted transplantation in children. V was clipped by 7 bases and J by 8 bases; unmatched bases: 10. The CDR3 extends over 14 amino acids. From germline, CDR1 is SEHNR and CDR2 FQNEAQ (reference sequence). Preparation of the TCRbeta library used unique molecular identifiers. TCRdb reprocessed the PCR reads via MiXCR and lists one record per CDR3 protein. The sample includes some 240,000 distinct CDR3 sequences, 7.5% to 10% of them seen just once. The rearrangement joins TRBV7-9 to TRBJ2-1; 8 bases are a match to TRBD2. Sequenced material: PBMCs from the stem cell graft donor, taken from the stem cell graft. The clonotype was recovered from a human donor who donated a stem cell graft to a child with SCID. The CDR3 protein is CASTPPGRVDEQFF. CDR3 sequence (DNA): TGTGCCAGCACCCCTCCCGGGAGGGTTGATGAGCAGTTCTTC.